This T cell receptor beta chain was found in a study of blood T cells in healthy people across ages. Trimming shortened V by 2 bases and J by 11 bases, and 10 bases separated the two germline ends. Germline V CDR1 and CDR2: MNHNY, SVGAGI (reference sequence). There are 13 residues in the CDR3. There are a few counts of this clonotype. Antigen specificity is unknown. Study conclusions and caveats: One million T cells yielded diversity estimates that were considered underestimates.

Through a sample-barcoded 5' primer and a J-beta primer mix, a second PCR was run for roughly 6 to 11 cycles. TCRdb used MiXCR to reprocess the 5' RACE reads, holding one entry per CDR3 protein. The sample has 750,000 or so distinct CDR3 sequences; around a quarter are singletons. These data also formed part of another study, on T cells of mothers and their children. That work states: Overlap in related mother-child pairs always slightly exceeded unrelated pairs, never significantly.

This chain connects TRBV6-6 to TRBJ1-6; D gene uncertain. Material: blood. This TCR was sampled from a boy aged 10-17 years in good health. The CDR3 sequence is CASSYDTRTPLHF. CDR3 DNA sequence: TGTGCCAGCAGTTACGACACCCGGACACCCCTCCACTTT.